This T cell receptor (beta chain) is from a study of T cell clonality in common variable immunodeficiency. This clone was observed at least ten times. The CDR3 end is not reached by the read, which stops 3 residues before it; the germline J gene fills it in. Only in-frame clones appear in the TCRdb table, and some are missing; sequencing was by immunoSEQ multiplex PCR. In total the sample includes about 55,000 clones, none of them seen once. Germline V gives CDR1 GTSNPN, CDR2 SVGIG (reference sequence). The CDR3 extends over 14 amino acids. Sequencing input: peripheral blood mononuclear cells. This receptor was taken from a person aged 18 to 75 in good health. This chain connects TRBV30 to TRBJ2-2, with D tentatively TRBD2 (6 bases). The DNA read from the CDR3 is TGTGCCTGGAGTGCTGGGCGGGGTAATGAAAAG. It translates to CAWSAGRGNEK. The whole CDR3 sequence is CAWSAGRGNEKLFF.